In this sample, the clone carrying this T cell receptor beta chain turned up a few times. As yet, its antigen is unknown. Sequenced by immunoSEQ multiplex PCR; TCRdb stores in-frame clones only, minus some. The sample shows about 6,900 clones, 79% of them seen only once. The data belong to a study of immune evolution from preneoplasia to lung adenocarcinoma. General study findings and limits: Top clone share appeared to fall from AAH through AIS, MIA, adenocarcinoma.

Material for sequencing was FFPE invasive lung adenocarcinoma tissue. The TCR comes from a person aged 40 to 49 with lung adenocarcinoma.

The CDR3 sequence is CASSRDFYNEQFF. The CDR3 coding sequence is TGTGCCAGTAGCCGGGACTTCTACAATGAGCAGTTCTTC. V usage is TRBV19 and J usage is TRBJ2-1, with a tentative D call TRBD2 (6 bases). This CDR3 has 13 residues. V was cut by 6 bases and J by 3 bases, with 9 bases left in between. Germline V gene data show CDR1 as LNHDA and CDR2 as SQIVND (reference sequence). Complete variable domain (other parts from reference TRBV19 and TRBJ2-1): DGGITQSPKYLFRKEGQNVTLSCEQNLNHDAMYWYRQDPGQGLRLIYYSQIVNDFQKGDIAEGYSVSREKKESFPLTVTSAQKNPTAFYLCASSRDFYNEQFFGPGTRLTVL.